The source of this TCR beta chain is a study of shared clonotypes between healthy human individuals. On the study more broadly: A donor's plate count was three for CD4 naive and three for CD4 memory; CD8 naive had two and CD8 memory one. Study findings and constraints: The sharing of 4.5% to 6.5% of naive CD4 clonotypes was seen across a handful of donors. With few donors, the genetic and exposure-history diversity represented was limited.

Regarding this clone: The antigen remains unidentified.

Produced via immunoSEQ multiplex PCR; TCRdb's table is partial and in-frame only. The sample yields approximately 980,000 clones, more than 75% seen once. Trimming shortened V by 1 base and J by 10 bases, and 14 bases separated the two germline ends. This CDR3 contains 14 residues. Germline CDR1 is GTSNPN and CDR2 is SVGIG (reference sequence). Those who donated were healthy HIV-negative adults, with no recent acute infections or vaccinations reported. The TCR comes from a man younger than 30 in good health. The sequenced material came from memory CD4+ T cells sorted from blood. Subset in this sample: CD45RA-negative fraction. The chain carries TRBV30 and TRBJ1-6; the D gene is possibly TRBD1 (6 bases). In nucleotides, the CDR3 is TGTGCCTGGAGTGGGGACACTATTTACTCACCCCTCCACTTT. It specifies CAWSGDTIYSPLHF.